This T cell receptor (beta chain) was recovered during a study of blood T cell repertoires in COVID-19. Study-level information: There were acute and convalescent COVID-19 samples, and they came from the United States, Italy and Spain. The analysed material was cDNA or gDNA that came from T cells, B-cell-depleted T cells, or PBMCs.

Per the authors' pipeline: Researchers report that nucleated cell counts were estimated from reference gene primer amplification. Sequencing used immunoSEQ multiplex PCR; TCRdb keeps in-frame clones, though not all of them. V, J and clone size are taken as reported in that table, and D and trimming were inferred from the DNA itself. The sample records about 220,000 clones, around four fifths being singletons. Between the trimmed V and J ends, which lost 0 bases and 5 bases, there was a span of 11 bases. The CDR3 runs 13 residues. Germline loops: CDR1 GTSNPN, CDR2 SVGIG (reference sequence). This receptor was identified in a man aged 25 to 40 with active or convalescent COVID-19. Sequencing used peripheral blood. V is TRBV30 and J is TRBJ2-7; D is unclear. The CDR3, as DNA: TGTGCCTGGAGTGTAGAGCGAAACCACGAGCAGTACTTC. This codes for CAWSVERNHEQYF.